This T cell receptor (beta chain) is drawn from a study of blood T cell repertoires in COVID-19. In the study overall: Sites in the United States, Italy and Spain provided acute and convalescent COVID-19 samples.

Data came from immunoSEQ multiplex PCR; TCRdb stores just in-frame clones and leaves some out. The sample consists of roughly 300,000 clones, roughly four fifths of them appearing once. Trimming stripped 3 bases from V and 4 bases from J, with 19 bases between. The CDR3 has 16 amino acids. Germline CDR1 and CDR2: LNHDA and SQIVND (reference sequence). Sequencing was performed on peripheral blood. This clonotype was sampled from a woman aged 50 to 65 who had recovered from COVID-19. This sequence joins TRBV19 and TRBJ2-7; D remains ambiguous. CDR3 DNA: TGTGCCAGTAGTATTTTTGGGTCGGAGAACCCTTACGAGCAGTACTTC. Its protein is CASSIFGSENPYEQYF.